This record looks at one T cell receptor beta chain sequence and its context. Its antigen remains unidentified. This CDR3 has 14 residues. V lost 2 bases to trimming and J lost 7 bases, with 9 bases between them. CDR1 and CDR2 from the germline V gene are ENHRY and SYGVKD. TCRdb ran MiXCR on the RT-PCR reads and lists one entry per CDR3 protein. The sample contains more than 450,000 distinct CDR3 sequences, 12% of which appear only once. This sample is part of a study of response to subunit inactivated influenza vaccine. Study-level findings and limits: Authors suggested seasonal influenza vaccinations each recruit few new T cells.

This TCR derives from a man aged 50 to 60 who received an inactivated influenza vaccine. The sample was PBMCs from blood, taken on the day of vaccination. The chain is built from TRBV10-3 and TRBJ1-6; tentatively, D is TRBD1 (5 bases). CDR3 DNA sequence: TGTGCCATCAGTGAGGGGACTCGGAATTCACCCCTCCACTTT. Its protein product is CAISEGTRNSPLHF.